These 25 T cell receptor beta chains originate from one sample sequenced in a study of shared clonotypes between healthy human individuals (dated by TCRdb to 2019 to 2021). CD8 naive samples were obtained by positive selection for CCR7 among CD45RO-negative cells, yielding a CD45RA+CCR7+ population from which TemRA cells were excluded. Library prep was done by the immunoSEQ multiplex PCR assay. The table was pulled from immuneACCESS by TCRdb, which kept in-frame rearrangements only. Such tables lose some clones; where checked, under half of the loss comes from unresolved V genes, and the rest has no known cause. The sample yields around 2.1 million clones; 93% were counted once. The top ten hold more than 1.5% of the sample. Sequencing used naive CD8+ T cells from PBMCs. The sample's cell subset or site label, decoded: CD45RA+CCR7+. These receptors were collected from a man between 18 and 35 years old in good health. Some clones in this sample may be carry-over from other donors' samples.

The CDR3 region has the DNA TGTGCCAGCAGATCCCGGGACAGGGGGCCGTACGAGCAGTACTTC. This encodes CASRSRDRGPYEQYF. The V and J genes are TRBV5-6 and TRBJ2-7; 12 bases map to TRBD1. The CDR3 covers 15 residues. CDR1 and CDR2 (germline): SGHDT, YYEEEE. V trimming: 5 bases; J trimming: 4 bases; junction bases outside the gene matches: 7.

The genes are TRBV10-3 and TRBJ1-2; D uncertain. Trimming took 0 bases from V and 6 from J, leaving 8 bases between them. The CDR3 is 13 amino acids. Germline CDR1 ENHRY, CDR2 SYGVKD. CDR3 coding DNA: TGTGCCATCAGTGAGTCGAGGACGGATGGCTACACCTTC. Translated, it gives CAISESRTDGYTF.

This chain connects TRBV15 to TRBJ2-5, with D possibly being TRBD1 or TRBD2 (6 bases each). Germline V gene lookup returns CDR1 LNHNV and CDR2 YYDKDF (reference sequence). There are 16 residues in the CDR3. V was cut by 3 bases and J by 5 bases, with 19 bases left in between. CDR3 DNA: TGTGCCACCAGCAGCGGGGGACATCCGAGGCAGGAGACCCAGTACTTC. Its translation: CATSSGGHPRQETQYF.

The rearrangement links TRBV28 to TRBJ2-5; D possibly corresponds to TRBD2 (6 bases). Germline V gene data show CDR1 as MDHEN and CDR2 as SYDVKM. With 1 base removed from V and 5 bases from J, the gap between germline ends came to 14 bases. The CDR3 contains 15 residues. The DNA for the CDR3 is TGTGCCAGCAGTTTATTGCGGGACCGGGCCGAGACCCAGTACTTC. This translates into CASSLLRDRAETQYF. Using reference TRBV28 and TRBJ2-5 for the parts outside the CDR3, the full variable domain is DVKVTQSSRYLVKRTGEKVFLECVQDMDHENMFWYRQDPGLGLRLIYFSYDVKMKEKGDIPEGYSVSREKKERFSLILESASTNQTSMYLCASSLLRDRAETQYFGPGTRLLVL.

This clone was seen only once. The chain is built from TRBV7-9 and TRBJ2-3; weak D call: TRBD1 (5 bases). The CDR3 spans 13 residues. V was pared by 7 bases and J by 4 bases, with 12 bases between. CDR1 and CDR2 (germline): SEHNR, FQNEAQ (reference sequence). CDR3 nucleotide sequence: TGTGCCAGCACCTCCCTCAGGGCAGATACGCAGTATTTT. Amino acid sequence: CASTSLRADTQYF.

This chain uses TRBV27 with TRBJ2-3, with D uncertain. The CDR3 totals 15 residues. V lost 5 bases and J lost 0, with 12 bases in between. The germline V gene has CDR1 MNHEY and CDR2 SMNVEV (reference sequence). For the CDR3, the DNA is TGTGCCAGCAGTCCGGTTGGACCTAGCACAGATACGCAGTATTTT. It encodes CASSPVGPSTDTQYF.

The rearrangement joins TRBV19 to TRBJ2-3; no definite D call. This CDR3 is 13 amino acids long. CDR1 and CDR2 from the germline V gene are LNHDA and SQIVND (reference sequence). V was cut by 3 bases and J by 2 bases, with 6 bases left in between. CDR3 sequence: CASSIVDTDTQYF. CDR3 coding DNA: TGTGCCAGTAGTATTGTTGACACAGATACGCAGTATTTT. Full variable domain (outside the CDR3, taken from reference TRBV19 and TRBJ2-3): DGGITQSPKYLFRKEGQNVTLSCEQNLNHDAMYWYRQDPGQGLRLIYYSQIVNDFQKGDIAEGYSVSREKKESFPLTVTSAQKNPTAFYLCASSIVDTDTQYFGPGTRLTVL.

The CDR3 reads CASSLDPIRNQPQHF. The CDR3 DNA is TGTGCCAGCAGCTTAGACCCTATCCGCAATCAGCCCCAGCATTTT. V gene TRBV7-8 combines with J gene TRBJ1-5, with D hard to call. V dropped 1 base and J dropped 2 bases, with 9 bases sitting between them. Germline loops: CDR1 SGHVS, CDR2 FQNEAQ. CDR3 length: 15 residues.

The chain joins TRBV19 to TRBJ2-4; no clear D gene. The V gene's germline CDR1 is LNHDA and CDR2 SQIVND (reference sequence). The CDR3 consists of 15 residues. The V end lost 9 bases, the J end lost 3 bases, and 18 bases lay between the germline ends. This chain's CDR3 is CASSRLTKNKNIQYF. CDR3 bases: TGTGCCAGCTCCCGTCTAACCAAAAACAAAAACATTCAGTACTTC.

V usage is TRBV7-9 and J usage is TRBJ2-1; 9 bases align to TRBD2. The CDR3 runs to 18 residues. The junction had 11 bases not matched to a gene; V was cut back by 5 bases and J by 0 bases. Germline V gene data show CDR1 as SEHNR and CDR2 as FQNEAQ (reference sequence). CDR3 region: CASSKAGGQTSSYNEQFF. The CDR3, as DNA: TGTGCCAGCAGCAAAGCGGGGGGACAGACGAGCTCCTACAATGAGCAGTTCTTC.

The V gene is TRBV15, the J gene TRBJ2-7; 9 bases align to TRBD1. This CDR3 contains 14 residues. The trim removed 4 bases at V and 2 bases at J, leaving 3 bases unmatched. CDR1 is LNHNV and CDR2 is YYDKDF in the germline V gene (reference sequence). The CDR3 region is CATSIGQGTYEQYF. The DNA of the CDR3 is TGTGCCACCAGCATAGGACAGGGGACCTACGAGCAGTACTTC.

This chain uses TRBV29-1 with TRBJ2-1, with 7 bases lining up with TRBD1. Losses at the gene ends were 6 bases for V and 4 bases for J; bases not matched to a gene: 6. Germline CDR1 is SQVTM and CDR2 is ANQGSEA. The CDR3 runs to 13 residues. CDR3 sequence (DNA): TGCAGCGTGGACGGGACAGAGTACAATGAGCAGTTCTTC. It encodes CSVDGTEYNEQFF.

This rearrangement joins TRBV6-6 to TRBJ1-3; TRBD1 agrees at 9 bases. The CDR3 is 15 residues long. Looked up from germline, CDR1 is MNHNY and CDR2 is SVGAGI (reference sequence). J lost 1 base, V lost 6 bases, and 4 bases had no gene match. The CDR3 loop is CASSTGGRSGNTIYF. Here the CDR3 DNA reads TGTGCCAGCAGCACAGGGGGCCGGTCTGGAAACACCATATATTTT.

V is TRBV27 and J is TRBJ1-5, with 7 bases identical to TRBD1. The J segment lost 9 bases and the V segment lost 2 bases, leaving 7 bases of the junction unmatched. There are 14 residues in the CDR3. Germline values: CDR1 MNHEY, CDR2 SMNVEV (reference sequence). The CDR3 coding sequence is TGTGCCAGCAGTTTAGAAGGGGGCGGGATGCCCCAGCATTTT. Translation gives CASSLEGGGMPQHF.

V usage is TRBV7-9 and J usage is TRBJ2-2; D is unresolved. V was shortened by 3 bases and J by 3 bases, with 11 bases between the two germline ends. CDR1 is SEHNR and CDR2 is FQNEAQ in the germline V gene (reference sequence). The CDR3 contains 15 residues. This CDR3 is CASSFIGIDTGELFF. The CDR3 DNA reads as TGTGCCAGCAGCTTCATAGGGATTGACACCGGGGAGCTGTTTTTT. The entire variable domain, with the rest obtained from reference TRBV7-9 and TRBJ2-2, is as follows: DTGVSQNPRHKITKRGQNVTFRCDPISEHNRLYWYRQTLGQGPEFLTYFQNEAQLEKSRLLSDRFSAERPKGSFSTLEIQRTEQGDSAMYLCASSFIGIDTGELFFGEGSRLTVL.

CDR3 region: CASSHDGAGRTEAFF. In DNA, the CDR3 is TGTGCCAGCAGCCACGACGGCGCAGGGCGGACTGAAGCTTTCTTT. The chain has TRBV11-3 and TRBJ1-1; D is perhaps TRBD1 (5 bases). Germline V gives CDR1 SGHNT, CDR2 YENEEA. V was trimmed by 5 bases and J by 5 bases, leaving 18 bases between them. The CDR3 runs to 15 residues.

The chain has TRBV20-1 and TRBJ2-1; 7 nucleotides align to TRBD1. The CDR3 contains 11 residues. Germline V gene sequence: CDR1 DFQATT, CDR2 SNEGSKA (reference sequence). The trim removed 5 bases at V and 11 bases at J, leaving 6 bases unmatched. This chain's CDR3 is CSAPGGEKQFF. DNA of the CDR3: TGCAGTGCTCCAGGGGGAGAAAAGCAGTTCTTC.

This sequence joins TRBV5-5 and TRBJ1-1, with D unclear. Trimming took 0 bases from V and 4 from J, leaving 16 bases between them. The CDR3 is 16 amino acids. Per the germline V gene, CDR1 is SGHKS and CDR2 is YYEKEE (reference sequence). The CDR3 reads CASSLAIVMGFTEAFF. In DNA, the CDR3 is TGTGCCAGCAGCTTGGCCATTGTTATGGGGTTCACTGAAGCTTTCTTT.

The V gene is TRBV13, the J gene TRBJ2-1, with 14 nucleotides matching TRBD2. The CDR3 runs to 18 residues. Per the germline V gene, CDR1 is PRHDT and CDR2 is FYEKMQ (reference sequence). V gave up 3 bases and J gave up 4 bases; unmatched junction bases: 8. The CDR3, as DNA: TGTGCCAGCAGCTTGGGACTAGCGGGAGTGTTGTGGTACAATGAGCAGTTCTTC. As protein: CASSLGLAGVLWYNEQFF.

The CDR3 sequence: CASRAMVGQGLGYTF. The CDR3 coding sequence is TGTGCCAGCAGGGCTATGGTGGGACAGGGGTTAGGCTACACCTTC. The genes are TRBV27 and TRBJ1-2, with 10 bases aligning to TRBD1. Germline trimming cut 6 bases from V and 8 bases from J; bases unmatched to any gene: 12. Germline CDR1 and CDR2: MNHEY and SMNVEV (reference sequence). This CDR3 region has 15 residues.

The chain uses TRBV5-6 and TRBJ2-1; 15 bases line up with TRBD2. The CDR3 is 17 residues long. Germline V gene data show CDR1 as SGHDT and CDR2 as YYEEEE. V lost 2 bases and J lost 1; bases outside the gene matches: 1. CDR3 in amino acids: CASSFGTSGRSYNEQFF. In DNA, the CDR3 is TGTGCCAGCAGCTTCGGGACTAGCGGGAGGTCCTACAATGAGCAGTTCTTC. The full variable domain, rest sourced from reference TRBV5-6 and TRBJ2-1, is DAGVTQSPTHLIKTRGQQVTLRCSPKSGHDTVSWYQQALGQGPQFIFQYYEEEERQRGNFPDRFSGHQFPNYSSELNVNALLLGDSALYLCASSFGTSGRSYNEQFFGPGTRLTVL.

The rearrangement links TRBV19 to TRBJ2-7; D possibly uses TRBD1 or TRBD2 (6 bases each). Germline V CDR1 and CDR2: LNHDA, SQIVND (reference sequence). V lost 3 bases to trimming and J lost 2 bases, with 26 bases between them. CDR3 length: 19 residues. In DNA form, the CDR3 reads TGTGCCAGTAGTATGGGTTGGCAGGGGAAACGGGAGTACACCTACGAGCAGTACTTC. Its protein is CASSMGWQGKREYTYEQYF.

A remark on this clone: The sample holds other DNA sequences that translate to the same CDR3. J is TRBJ2-2 and V is TRBV28; a weak D match, TRBD1 (6 bases). The V gene lost 3 bases and the J gene lost 3 bases, with 8 bases spanning the gap. This CDR3 is 14 amino acids long. Germline V CDR1 and CDR2: MDHEN, SYDVKM. The CDR3: CASSFAGDTGELFF. CDR3 in DNA: TGTGCCAGCAGTTTCGCAGGGGACACCGGGGAGCTGTTTTTT.

The chain couples TRBV15 to TRBJ2-1; D remains unclear. V lost 4 bases and J lost 11, with 9 bases in between. The CDR3 totals 11 residues. Germline CDR1 reads LNHNV; CDR2 reads YYDKDF (reference sequence). The CDR3 nucleotides read TGTGCCACCAGCACATCAGGTCAGCAGTTCTTC. Encoded protein: CATSTSGQQFF.

The gene calls are TRBV7-2 and TRBJ2-1, with D uncertain. CDR1 and CDR2 from the germline V gene are SGHTA and FQGNSA. The CDR3 is made up of 12 amino acids. Trimming pared 3 bases from V and 6 bases from J, leaving 6 bases between. The CDR3 DNA follows: TGTGCCAGCAGCTTGATGGCCAATGAGCAGTTCTTC. Translated: CASSLMANEQFF.